The present T cell receptor (beta chain) was sequenced within a study of blood T cell repertoires in COVID-19. This clone was detected a few times. Libraries were prepared by immunoSEQ multiplex PCR; TCRdb keeps only in-frame clonotypes and omits some of them. The table includes some 150,000 clones, 81% detected once. Unmatched junction bases numbered 7, after V lost 0 bases and J lost 2 bases. Germline CDR1 is MGHRA and CDR2 is YSYEKL. The CDR3 is 17 residues long. The chain joins TRBV4-1 to TRBJ1-5; 7 bases match TRBD1. This TCR was recovered from a human donor with acute or convalescent COVID-19. The donor label of this sample is uncertain. Sequencing was carried out using peripheral blood. CDR3 in amino acids: CASSQDRTTGGNQPQHF. CDR3 bases: TGCGCCAGCAGCCAAGACCGGACCACAGGGGGCAATCAGCCCCAGCATTTT.